This TCR beta chain was documented in a study of cytomegalovirus exposure and HLA in healthy donors. Whole-study findings and limits: An analysis was carried out at a later point. It showed that HLA-associated TCR beta chains were more clonally expanded than equally common non-associated chains. TCR beta chain V- and J-gene trimming was linked, in a later analysis, to a missense variant in DCLRE1C.

Only one count was recorded for this clone. Its antigen is unknown. The PCR used 60 Vbeta and 13 Jbeta primers. In the authors' methods: The authors later counted 70 million to 80 million unique TCR beta chains, 9 million to 14 million of them shared. This table comes from immunoSEQ multiplex PCR, and its TCRdb copy is limited to in-frame clones, with some not included. V and J calls and clone size are those listed in that table; D and trimming were worked out from the DNA. The sample includes just under 95,000 clones, about 83% of them seen just once. J gave up 4 bases and V 5 bases, and 7 bases lay outside the gene matches. Germline V CDR1 and CDR2: SQVTM, ANQGSEA. This CDR3 region has 13 residues.

The receptor's source is a young woman in good health and CMV-seropositive. Sequencing was carried out using PBMCs. The chain uses TRBV29-1 and TRBJ1-1, with TRBD1 identical over 7 bases. The CDR3 protein is CSVTGELGTEAFF. The CDR3 nucleotides read TGCAGCGTTACAGGGGAATTGGGCACTGAAGCTTTCTTT.